A single sample is the source of the 9 T cell receptor beta chains below, sequenced in a study of blood T cell repertoires in COVID-19. The data were produced by immunoSEQ multiplex PCR, yet TCRdb's version contains in-frame clones alone and is incomplete. The sample consists of 160,000 or so clones, about four fifths of them appearing once. Sample: PBMCs or T cells enriched from blood (not recorded which). The receptor source for this set is a woman aged 60-75 years who had recovered from COVID-19.

The V call is TRBV7-8, the J call TRBJ2-7, with TRBD1 identical over 7 bases. Trimming removed 0 bases from V and 2 bases from J; junction bases left unmatched: 7. Germline loops: CDR1 SGHVS, CDR2 FQNEAQ. There are 16 residues in the CDR3. The CDR3 nucleotides are TGTGCCAGCAGCTTAGCCATTGCAGGGGGAACCTACGAGCAGTACTTC. Residues: CASSLAIAGGTYEQYF.

In nucleotides, the CDR3 is TGTGCCAGTACCACAGGGGACAGGGGAAGGGGGACTGGCTACACCTTC. It encodes CASTTGDRGRGTGYTF. The chain couples TRBV19 to TRBJ1-2; TRBD1 agrees at 10 bases. The CDR3 loop spans 16 amino acids. V shed 7 bases and J 7 bases; nucleotides not matched to a gene: 15. From germline, CDR1 is LNHDA and CDR2 SQIVND (reference sequence). The complete variable domain, with remaining parts taken from reference TRBV19 and TRBJ1-2, reads DGGITQSPKYLFRKEGQNVTLSCEQNLNHDAMYWYRQDPGQGLRLIYYSQIVNDFQKGDIAEGYSVSREKKESFPLTVTSAQKNPTAFYLCASTTGDRGRGTGYTFGSGTRLTVV.

The V and J genes are TRBV5-8 and TRBJ1-6; a possible D gene is TRBD1 (5 bases). Trimming removed 4 bases at V and 10 bases at J, with 9 bases between. Germline V gene sequence: CDR1 SGHTS, CDR2 YDEGEE. The CDR3 runs to 12 residues. This chain's CDR3 is CASSPGSSPLHF. CDR3 coding DNA: TGTGCCAGCAGCCCAGGGTCCTCACCCCTCCACTTT.

The chain links TRBV5-1 to TRBJ2-5; 11 bases line up with TRBD2. The CDR3 spans 15 residues. Trimming at V came to 3 bases and at J to 1 base, leaving 2 bases not matched to a gene. Germline-derived CDR1 and CDR2 are SGHRS and YFSETQ. Here the CDR3 DNA reads TGCGCCAGCAGCTCGGGGACTAGCGGCCAAGAGACCCAGTACTTC. Protein sequence: CASSSGTSGQETQYF.

The chain employs TRBV5-4 and TRBJ2-7; 13 positions agree with TRBD2. The trim removed 4 bases at V and 2 bases at J, leaving 6 bases unmatched. CDR1 SGHNT and CDR2 YYREEE come from the germline V gene (reference sequence). This CDR3 comprises 16 residues. CDR3 DNA sequence: TGTGCCAGCAGCGCGGAACTAGCGGGGGGGACCTACGAGCAGTACTTC. Translation: CASSAELAGGTYEQYF.

The gene calls are TRBV5-1 and TRBJ1-2; 8 bases are shared with TRBD1. Germline loops: CDR1 SGHRS, CDR2 YFSETQ. The CDR3 extends over 15 amino acids. With V trimmed by 4 bases and J by 2 bases, 7 bases remained unmatched. Here the CDR3 reads CASSHGTGTNYGYTF. CDR3 in DNA: TGCGCCAGCAGCCACGGGACAGGAACAAACTATGGCTACACCTTC.

CDR3 loop: CASSVFPGTGTAYNSPLHF. The CDR3 coding sequence is TGTGCCAGCAGCGTTTTCCCCGGGACAGGAACAGCCTATAATTCACCCCTCCACTTT. The chain has TRBV9 and TRBJ1-6; 8 nucleotides agree with TRBD1. The CDR3 covers 19 residues. The junction had 12 bases not matched to a gene; V was cut back by 2 bases and J by 2 bases. Germline lookup yields CDR1 SGDLS and CDR2 YYNGEE.

The chain recombines TRBV7-2 with TRBJ1-2, with 7 bases aligning to TRBD1. CDR3 size: 13 residues. Trimming removed 3 bases from V and 8 bases from J; junction bases left unmatched: 6. The germline V gene has CDR1 SGHTA and CDR2 FQGNSA. CDR3 DNA: TGTGCCAGCAGCTTTGACAGGGAAAGAGGCTACACCTTC. Amino acid sequence: CASSFDRERGYTF.

A word on this clone: Other DNA sequences of this sample code for an identical CDR3. This sequence joins TRBV2 and TRBJ1-5; 7 nucleotides line up with TRBD1. After removal of 4 bases from V and 1 base from J, the junction contained 1 base not matched to a gene. CDR1 and CDR2 from the germline V gene are SNHLY and FYNNEI. The CDR3 has 14 residues. The CDR3 protein is CASSVQGSNQPQHF. The CDR3 nucleotides read TGTGCCAGCAGTGTACAGGGGAGCAATCAGCCCCAGCATTTT.